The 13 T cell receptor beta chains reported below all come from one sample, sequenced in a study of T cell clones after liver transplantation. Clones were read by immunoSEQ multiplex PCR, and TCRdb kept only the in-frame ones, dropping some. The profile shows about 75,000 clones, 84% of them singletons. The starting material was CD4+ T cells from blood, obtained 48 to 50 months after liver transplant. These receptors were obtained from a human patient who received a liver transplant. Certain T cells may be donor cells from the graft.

CDR3 residues: CASSPGTSRETQYF. The CDR3 DNA sequence: TGTGCCAGCAGCCCTGGGACTAGCCGGGAGACCCAGTACTTC. This chain joins TRBV11-2 and TRBJ2-5; 9 bases are a match to TRBD2. J lost 5 bases, V lost 5 bases, and 6 bases had no gene match. The germline V gene has CDR1 SGHAT and CDR2 FQNNGV. The CDR3 consists of 14 residues.

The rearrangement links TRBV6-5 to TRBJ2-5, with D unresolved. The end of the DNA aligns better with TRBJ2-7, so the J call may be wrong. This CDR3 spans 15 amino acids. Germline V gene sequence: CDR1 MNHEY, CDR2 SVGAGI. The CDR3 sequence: CASSQRRAPMDEQYF. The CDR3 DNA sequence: TGTGCCAGCAGTCAACGACGGGCCCCTATGGACGAGCAGTACTTC.

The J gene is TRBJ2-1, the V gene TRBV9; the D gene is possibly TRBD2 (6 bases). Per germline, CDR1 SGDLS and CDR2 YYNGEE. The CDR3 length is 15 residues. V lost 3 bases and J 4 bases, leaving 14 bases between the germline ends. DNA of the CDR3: TGTGCCAGCAGCGGGACCCGGGACTTATACAATGAGCAGTTCTTC. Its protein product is CASSGTRDLYNEQFF.

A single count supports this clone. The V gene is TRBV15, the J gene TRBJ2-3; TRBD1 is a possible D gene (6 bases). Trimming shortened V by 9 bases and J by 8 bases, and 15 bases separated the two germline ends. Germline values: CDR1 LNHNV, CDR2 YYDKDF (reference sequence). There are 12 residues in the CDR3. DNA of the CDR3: TGTGCCACGGGGATCACAGGGTTTACGCAGTATTTT. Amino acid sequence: CATGITGFTQYF.

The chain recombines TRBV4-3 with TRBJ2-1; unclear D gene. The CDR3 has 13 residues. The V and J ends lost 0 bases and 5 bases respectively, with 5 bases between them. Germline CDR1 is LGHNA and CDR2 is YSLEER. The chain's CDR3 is CASSQDDNNEQFF. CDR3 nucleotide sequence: TGCGCCAGCAGCCAAGACGACAACAATGAGCAGTTCTTC.

The CDR3 region has the DNA TGTGCCAGCAGCCCCCATAGTGGGGAGTCCTCTAACTATGGCTACACCTTC. Protein product: CASSPHSGESSNYGYTF. The V call is TRBV9, the J call TRBJ1-2; D is unresolved. The V end lost 4 bases, the J end lost 0 bases, and 19 bases lay between the germline ends. Looked up from germline, CDR1 is SGDLS and CDR2 is YYNGEE. The CDR3 has 17 residues.

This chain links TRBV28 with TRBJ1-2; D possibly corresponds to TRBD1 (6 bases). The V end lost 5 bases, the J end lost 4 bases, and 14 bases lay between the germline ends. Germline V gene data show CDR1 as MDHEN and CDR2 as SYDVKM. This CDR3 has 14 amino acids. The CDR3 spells CASSPPGVIYGYTF. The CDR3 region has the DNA TGTGCCAGCAGTCCACCAGGGGTGATCTATGGCTACACCTTC.

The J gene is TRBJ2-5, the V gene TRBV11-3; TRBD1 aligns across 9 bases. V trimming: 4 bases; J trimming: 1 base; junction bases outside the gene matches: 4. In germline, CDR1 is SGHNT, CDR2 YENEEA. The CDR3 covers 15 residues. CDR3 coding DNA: TGTGCCAGCAGCTCAACGGGACAGGGCCAAGAGACCCAGTACTTC. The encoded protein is CASSSTGQGQETQYF.

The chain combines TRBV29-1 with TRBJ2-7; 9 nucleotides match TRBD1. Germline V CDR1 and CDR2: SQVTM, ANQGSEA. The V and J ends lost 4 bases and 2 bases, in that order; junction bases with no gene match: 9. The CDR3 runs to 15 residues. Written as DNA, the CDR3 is TGCAGCGTTGCGGGGTTACAGGGGGCGGCCTACGAGCAGTACTTC. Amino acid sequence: CSVAGLQGAAYEQYF.

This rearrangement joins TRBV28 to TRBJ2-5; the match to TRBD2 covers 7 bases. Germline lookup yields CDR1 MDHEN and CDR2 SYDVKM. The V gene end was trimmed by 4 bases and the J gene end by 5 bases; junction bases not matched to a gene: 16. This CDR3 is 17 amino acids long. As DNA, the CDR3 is TGTGCCAGCAGTTCGAGCATCGGACTAGGTTCGTTGGAGACCCAGTACTTC. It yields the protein CASSSSIGLGSLETQYF.

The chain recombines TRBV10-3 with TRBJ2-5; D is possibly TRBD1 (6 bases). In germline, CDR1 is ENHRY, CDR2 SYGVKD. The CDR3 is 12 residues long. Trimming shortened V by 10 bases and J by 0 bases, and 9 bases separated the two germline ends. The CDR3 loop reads CATRDNQETQYF. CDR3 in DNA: TGTGCCACCAGGGACAACCAAGAGACCCAGTACTTC.

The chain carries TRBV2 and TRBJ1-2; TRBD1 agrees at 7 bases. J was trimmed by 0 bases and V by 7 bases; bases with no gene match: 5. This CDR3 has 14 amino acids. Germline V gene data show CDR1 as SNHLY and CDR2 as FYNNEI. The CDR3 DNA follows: TGTGCCAGCACACGACAGGGAGCTAACTATGGCTACACCTTC. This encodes CASTRQGANYGYTF. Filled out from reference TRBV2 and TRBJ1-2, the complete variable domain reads EPEVTQTPSHQVTQMGQEVILRCVPISNHLYFYWYRQILGQKVEFLVSFYNNEISEKSEIFDDQFSVERPDGSNFTLKIRSTKLEDSAMYFCASTRQGANYGYTFGSGTRLTVV.

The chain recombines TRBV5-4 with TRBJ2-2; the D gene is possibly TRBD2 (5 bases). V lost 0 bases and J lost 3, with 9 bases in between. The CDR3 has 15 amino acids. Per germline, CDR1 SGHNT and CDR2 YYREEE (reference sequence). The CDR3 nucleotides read TGTGCCAGCAGCTTGGGTCGGGGATACACCGGGGAGCTGTTTTTT. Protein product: CASSLGRGYTGELFF.